Detailed here is one TCR beta chain. Its antigen is undetermined. This sample is part of a study of T cell repertoires in cytomegalovirus infection. Study as a whole: Epitope selection comprised recently identified HLA-C-restricted CMV epitopes and well-studied HLA-B-restricted CMV epitopes. Both a matching HLA type and CMV infection were indicated by public TCR beta signatures. The study, taken as a whole, reports: HLA-C-restricted, CMV-specific TCR beta clonotypes were dominant ex vivo. Identification of carriers of CMV plus the relevant HLA was achieved through cumulative public TCR beta family frequency.

TCRdb independently ran MiXCR on the reads; one entry per CDR3 protein. The repertoire has about 700,000 distinct CDR3 sequences, about 33% of them found once; the top ten carry 15% to 20%. Trimming cost V 4 bases and J 1 base, with 19 bases left between them. Per germline, CDR1 SGHVS and CDR2 FNYEAQ. The CDR3 is 17 amino acids. This chain links TRBV7-6 with TRBJ1-2; D possibly corresponds to TRBD1 (6 bases). The TCR originated in a human donor in good health (CMV status not recorded). Some clones in this sample may be carry-over from other donors' samples. This specimen was cultured PBMCs, taken from culture after CMV antigen stimulation. CDR3 sequence: CASSSRGNRLLNYGYTF. CDR3 in DNA: TGTGCCAGCAGCTCCAGGGGTAACAGGCTCCTTAACTATGGCTACACCTTC.